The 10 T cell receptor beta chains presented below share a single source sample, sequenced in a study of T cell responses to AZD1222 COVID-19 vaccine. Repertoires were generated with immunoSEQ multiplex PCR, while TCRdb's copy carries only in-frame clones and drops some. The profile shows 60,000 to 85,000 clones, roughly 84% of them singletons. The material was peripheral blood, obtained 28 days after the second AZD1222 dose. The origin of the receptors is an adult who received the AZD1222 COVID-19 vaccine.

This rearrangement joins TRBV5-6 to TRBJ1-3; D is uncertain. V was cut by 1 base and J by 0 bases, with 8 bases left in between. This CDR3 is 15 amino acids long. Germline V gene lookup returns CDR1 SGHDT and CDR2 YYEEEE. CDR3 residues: CASSLNPSSGNTIYF. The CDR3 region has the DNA TGTGCCAGCAGCTTGAATCCCAGCTCTGGAAACACCATATATTTT.

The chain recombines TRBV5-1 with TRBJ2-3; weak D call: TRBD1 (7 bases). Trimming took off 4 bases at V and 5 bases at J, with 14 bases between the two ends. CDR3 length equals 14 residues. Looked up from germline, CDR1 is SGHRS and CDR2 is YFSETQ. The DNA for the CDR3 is TGCGCCAGCAGCGTCTGGCAGGGGGGAGATACGCAGTATTTT. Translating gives CASSVWQGGDTQYF. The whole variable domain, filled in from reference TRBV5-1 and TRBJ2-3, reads KAGVTQTPRYLIKTRGQQVTLSCSPISGHRSVSWYQQTPGQGLQFLFEYFSETQRNKGNFPGRFSGRQFSNSRSEMNVSTLELGDSALYLCASSVWQGGDTQYFGPGTRLTVL.

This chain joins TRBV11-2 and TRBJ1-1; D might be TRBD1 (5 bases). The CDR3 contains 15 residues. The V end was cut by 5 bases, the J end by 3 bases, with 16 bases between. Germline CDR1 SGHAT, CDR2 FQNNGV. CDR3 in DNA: TGTGCCAGCAGCCAACCCAAGGGACGGTACACTGAAGCTTTCTTT. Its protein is CASSQPKGRYTEAFF.

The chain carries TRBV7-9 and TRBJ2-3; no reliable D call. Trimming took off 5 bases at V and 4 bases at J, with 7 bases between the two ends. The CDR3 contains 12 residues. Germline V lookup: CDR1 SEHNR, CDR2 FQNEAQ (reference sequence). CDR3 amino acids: CASSPSSDTQYF. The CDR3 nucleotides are TGTGCCAGCAGCCCTTCGTCAGATACGCAGTATTTT.

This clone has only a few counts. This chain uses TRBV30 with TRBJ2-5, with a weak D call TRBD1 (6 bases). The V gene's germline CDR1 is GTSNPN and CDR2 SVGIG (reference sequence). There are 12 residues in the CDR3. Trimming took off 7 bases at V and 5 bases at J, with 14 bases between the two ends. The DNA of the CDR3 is TGTGCCTTTGCTGGGGGCGTCGAGACCCAGTACTTC. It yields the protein CAFAGGVETQYF.

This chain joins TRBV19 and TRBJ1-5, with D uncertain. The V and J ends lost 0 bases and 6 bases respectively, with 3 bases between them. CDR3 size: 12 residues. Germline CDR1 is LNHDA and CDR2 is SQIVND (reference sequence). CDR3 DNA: TGTGCCAGTAGTATAGATCGTCAGCCCCAGCATTTT. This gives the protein CASSIDRQPQHF.

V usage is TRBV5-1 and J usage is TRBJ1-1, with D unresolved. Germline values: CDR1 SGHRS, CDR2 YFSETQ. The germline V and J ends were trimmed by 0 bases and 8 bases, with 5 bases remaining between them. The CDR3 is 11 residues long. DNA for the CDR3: TGCGCCAGCAGCTTGGACGCCGAAGCTTTCTTT. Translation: CASSLDAEAFF.

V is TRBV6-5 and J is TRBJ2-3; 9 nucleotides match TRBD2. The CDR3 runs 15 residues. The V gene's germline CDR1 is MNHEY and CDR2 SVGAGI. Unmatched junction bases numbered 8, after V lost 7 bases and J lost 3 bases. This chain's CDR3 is CASTMAGGPTDTQYF. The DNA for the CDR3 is TGTGCCAGCACCATGGCGGGGGGGCCAACAGATACGCAGTATTTT.

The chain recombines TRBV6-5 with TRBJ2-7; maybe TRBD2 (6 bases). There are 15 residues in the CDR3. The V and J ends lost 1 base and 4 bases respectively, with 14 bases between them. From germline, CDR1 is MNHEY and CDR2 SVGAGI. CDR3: CASSYLGTSPYEQYF. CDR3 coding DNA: TGTGCCAGCAGTTACTTAGGGACTTCACCTTACGAGCAGTACTTC.

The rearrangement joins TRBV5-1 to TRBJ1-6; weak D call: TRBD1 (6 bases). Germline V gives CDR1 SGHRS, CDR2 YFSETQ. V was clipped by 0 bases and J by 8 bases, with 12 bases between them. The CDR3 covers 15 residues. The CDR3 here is CASSLDGRGHSPLHF. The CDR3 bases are TGCGCCAGCAGCTTGGATGGCAGGGGTCATTCACCCCTCCACTTT.